The rows below give T cell receptor beta chains drawn from one sample of a study of molecular identifiers for immune sequencing clone quantification. TCRdb itself ran the PCR reads through MiXCR, one entry per CDR3 protein. The sample records about 320,000 distinct CDR3 sequences, over 20% being singletons. Sequenced sample: naive CD8+ T cells from blood, with Jurkat cell RNA spiked in. These receptor sequences come from a human donor in good health. Some libraries in this study had Jurkat cell RNA spiked in. Each CDR3 is given with its conserved first and last residue. A D gene is named only where the DNA matches it firmly. Clone size is shown for a subset of rows, as once, few, many or a class of expanded clone.

>.|TRBV4-2|TRBJ2-6|.
TGTGCCGGCAGCCAAGTTCAATTCTCTGGGGCCAACGTCCTGACTTTC
CAGSQVQFSGANVLTF
>many|TRBV24-1|TRBJ2-3|.
TGTGCCACCAAGGCTGCGGGAACGCCAGATACGCAGTATTTT
CATKAAGTPDTQYF
>.|TRBV20-1|TRBJ2-7|.
TGCAGTGCTAGAGAGACCGGGCCCCGTCTCCACGAGCAGTACTTC
CSARETGPRLHEQYF
>.|TRBV6-5|TRBJ2-6|.
TGTGCCAGCAGTTACGGGACCTCTGGGGCCAACGTCCTGACTTTC
CASSYGTSGANVLTF
>.|TRBV11-2|TRBJ2-1|TRBD1
TGTGCCAGCAGCTTAATCGGTTTTCTGACAGGGGATGAGCAGTTCTTC
CASSLIGFLTGDEQFF
>many|TRBV7-9|TRBJ2-2|TRBD1
TGTGCCAGCAGCTCTCCGGACAGGGCGAGTGGAACCGGGGAGCTGTTTTTT
CASSSPDRASGTGELFF
>many|TRBV5-1|TRBJ1-1|TRBD1
TGCGCCAGCAGCATGACAGGGGGGACTGAAGCTTTCTTT
CASSMTGGTEAFF
>many|TRBV5-6|TRBJ2-3|.
TGTGCCAGCAGCCCTAGCGCAACCAGCACAGATACGCAGTATTTT
CASSPSATSTDTQYF
>few|TRBV11-2|TRBJ2-1|TRBD2
TGTGCCAGCAGCCCCCCCGGGGGGGCCTACAATGAGCAGTTCTTC
CASSPPGGAYNEQFF
>many|TRBV6-2/TRBV6-3|TRBJ2-6|.
TGTGCCAGCAGCCCTGGGGCCAACGTCCTGACTTTC
CASSPGANVLTF
>many|TRBV18|TRBJ1-1|.
TGTGCCAGCTCACCACCCGCGGCAACTGAAGCTTTCTTT
CASSPPAATEAFF
>many|TRBV20-1|TRBJ2-7|TRBD1
TGCAGTGCAAGGGGGACAGGGGTTGTCGAGCAGTACTTC
CSARGTGVVEQYF
>many|TRBV5-5|TRBJ1-1|.
TGTGCCAGCAGCTTCGGGTTGAACACTGAAGCTTTCTTT
CASSFGLNTEAFF
>.|TRBV24-1|TRBJ2-1|TRBD1
TGTGCCACCCTGGGGCCCGGACAGGATGGGGGTGATGAGCAGTTCTTC
CATLGPGQDGGDEQFF
>.|TRBV6-2/TRBV6-3|TRBJ2-2|TRBD2
TGTGCCAGCAGTCACGGGGGGGCCGGGGAGCTGTTTTTT
CASSHGGAGELFF
>.|TRBV6-2/TRBV6-3|TRBJ2-2|TRBD1
TGTGCCAGCAGGGGGGTTGGGACAGACACCGGGGAGCTGTTTTTT
CASRGVGTDTGELFF
>few|TRBV18|TRBJ2-5|.
TGTGCCAGCTCATCGTCAGCCGGGGAGTCGTACCAAGAGACCCAGTACTTC
CASSSSAGESYQETQYF
>many|TRBV6-2/TRBV6-3|TRBJ1-5|.
TGTGCCAGCAGTTGGACGGAATTCAATCAGCCCCAGCATTTT
CASSWTEFNQPQHF
>many|TRBV29-1|TRBJ2-7|.
TGCAGCGTTTTGACCCCGGACACACCGGGATACGAGCAGTACTTC
CSVLTPDTPGYEQYF
>many|TRBV2|TRBJ2-3|.
TGTGCCAGCCAGATCGGGCCCCAGGCCCGTCCGGATACGCAGTATTTT
CASQIGPQARPDTQYF
>many|TRBV12-3/TRBV12-4|TRBJ1-1|.
TGTGCCAGCAGTTTCGGGGGAATGAACACTGAAGCTTTCTTT
CASSFGGMNTEAFF
>many|TRBV4-3|TRBJ2-5|.
TGCGCCAGCAGCCACCAATGGGACCGGCTGGGAGAGACCCAGTACTTC
CASSHQWDRLGETQYF
>.|TRBV6-2/TRBV6-3|TRBJ2-1|TRBD2
TGTGCCAGCAGTTACCCCGAAAGGGTCGTAGCGGGGGACTACAATGAGCAGTTCTTC
CASSYPERVVAGDYNEQFF
>many|TRBV28|TRBJ2-7|.
TGTGCCAGCAGTTTACGGCGGGACACCTCCTACGAGCAGTACTTC
CASSLRRDTSYEQYF
>many|TRBV12-3/TRBV12-4|TRBJ2-5|TRBD2
TGTGCCAGCACCTCGGGACTAGCGGGGGCCATAGGACAAGAGACCCAGTACTTC
CASTSGLAGAIGQETQYF
>many|TRBV5-1|TRBJ2-7|.
TGCGCCAGCAGCTTGGCTACCGGAAGCTCCTACGAGCAGTACTTC
CASSLATGSSYEQYF
>few|TRBV12-5|TRBJ1-5|.
TGTGCTAGTGGTTTGGGGATAGGTGGGAATCAGCCCCAGCATTTT
CASGLGIGGNQPQHF
>many|TRBV4-2|TRBJ2-3|TRBD2
TGTGCCAGCAGCCAAGAAGCGGGATTCACAGATACGCAGTATTTT
CASSQEAGFTDTQYF
>many|TRBV7-9|TRBJ1-4|TRBD1
TGTGCCAGCAGCTTATCCCCCGGACAGGGGGAAAATGAAAAACTGTTTTTT
CASSLSPGQGENEKLFF
>few|TRBV19|TRBJ2-3|.
TGTGCCAGTAGTATGGTCATCACAGATACGCAGTATTTT
CASSMVITDTQYF
>many|TRBV20-1|TRBJ1-2|.
TGCAGTGCTAGAGATTTATCCGGGAATAGGCTAGCGGACTATGGCTACACCTTC
CSARDLSGNRLADYGYTF
>many|TRBV28|TRBJ2-6|.
TGTGCCAGCCGCCCGGGCCTCCACGCATATGGGGCCAACGTCCTGACTTTC
CASRPGLHAYGANVLTF
>many|TRBV7-8|TRBJ2-1|.
TGTGCCAGCATCCCTACTCGGGGCAGCTCCTACAATGAGCAGTTCTTC
CASIPTRGSSYNEQFF
>many|TRBV7-9|TRBJ2-5|TRBD2
TGTGCCAGCAGCTTCCAAGTCGTGGCTAGCGGAGAGACCCAGTACTTC
CASSFQVVASGETQYF
>few|TRBV29-1|TRBJ2-1|TRBD2
TGCAGCGTTGAAGATAGGCGGGGGTATTTCCTCAATGAGCAGTTCTTC
CSVEDRRGYFLNEQFF
>many|TRBV5-1|TRBJ2-4|.
TGCGCCAGCCCCCTTCGGCCCGTAGCCAAAAACATTCAGTACTTC
CASPLRPVAKNIQYF
>many|TRBV6-6|TRBJ1-1|.
TGTGCCAGTTTATATGGGGGTATGGCTTTCTTT
CASLYGGMAFF
>many|TRBV7-9|TRBJ1-5|.
TGTGCCAGCACGGGGCTGGGGAGCAATCAGCCCCAGCATTTT
CASTGLGSNQPQHF
>many|TRBV28|TRBJ1-2|.
TGTGCCAGCAGTCCCATAGGGACGGATGCTAACTATGGCTACACCTTC
CASSPIGTDANYGYTF
>few|TRBV9|TRBJ1-1|.
TGTGCCAGCAGCGTCGGGGGGTCTGGGTTAGAAGCTTTCTTT
CASSVGGSGLEAFF
>many|TRBV12-3/TRBV12-4|TRBJ1-2|.
TGTGCCAGCAGCCTTGACCAGGGCTACTATGGCTACACCTTC
CASSLDQGYYGYTF
>few|TRBV30|TRBJ2-3|TRBD2
TGTGCCTGGAGTGTAATTAGCGGGGTGGATACGCAGTATTTT
CAWSVISGVDTQYF
>few|TRBV27|TRBJ2-3|.
TGTGCCAGCAGCAAACAACTGCGGGCACGTAAAGTTGGAGATACGCAGTATTTT
CASSKQLRARKVGDTQYF
>many|TRBV7-2|TRBJ1-1|TRBD1
TGTGCCAGCAGCTACTCGACAGGGGGGGGGACTGAAGCTTTCTTT
CASSYSTGGGTEAFF
>.|TRBV19|TRBJ2-3|TRBD1
TGTGCCAGTAGTACGGGACAGGGGCCAGATACGCAGTATTTT
CASSTGQGPDTQYF
>many|TRBV9|TRBJ2-7|.
TGTGCCAGCAGCGTAGATTCCGGGGCCTACGAGCAGTACTTC
CASSVDSGAYEQYF
>many|TRBV19|TRBJ2-7|.
TGTGCCAGTAGTATTGTGACAGCTCCCTCCTACGAGCAGTACTTC
CASSIVTAPSYEQYF
>many|TRBV7-9|TRBJ2-7|.
TGTGCCAGCAGCTCAGATCCATCGTACCGTGAGTTGGTGCAGTACTTC
CASSSDPSYRELVQYF
>.|TRBV29-1|TRBJ2-1|.
TGCAGCGTTGGGGACCCCCGGTATGAGCAGTTCTTC
CSVGDPRYEQFF
>many|TRBV7-6|TRBJ2-3|.
TGTGCCAGCAGCTTGGGTACATACCCAACAGATACGCAGTATTTT
CASSLGTYPTDTQYF